Sequencing of this T cell receptor beta chain was carried out in a study of esophageal squamous cell carcinoma under preoperative chemotherapy. Germline CDR1 and CDR2: SGHTA and FQGNSA. The CDR3 is made up of 15 amino acids. As for this clonotype: One junction end disagrees with the germline gene, perhaps due to a read error.

Stated time point: before preoperative PTX-NDP chemotherapy. MiXCR, run by TCRdb on the PCR reads, gives a single entry per CDR3 protein. The top ten clones hold roughly 12% of a sample with about 30,000 distinct CDR3 sequences, approximately 50% of them seen once. This sample was taken from a patient given preoperative chemotherapy. This TCR was sampled from a human donor with esophageal squamous cell carcinoma. The donor label of this sample is uncertain. This rearrangement joins TRBV7-2 to TRBJ2-3; D may be TRBD1 (6 bases). The CDR3 is CAGGSRVRAKETQYF. DNA for the CDR3: TGTGCCGGGGGCTCCAGGGTTCGGGCGAAAGAGACGCAGTATTTC.